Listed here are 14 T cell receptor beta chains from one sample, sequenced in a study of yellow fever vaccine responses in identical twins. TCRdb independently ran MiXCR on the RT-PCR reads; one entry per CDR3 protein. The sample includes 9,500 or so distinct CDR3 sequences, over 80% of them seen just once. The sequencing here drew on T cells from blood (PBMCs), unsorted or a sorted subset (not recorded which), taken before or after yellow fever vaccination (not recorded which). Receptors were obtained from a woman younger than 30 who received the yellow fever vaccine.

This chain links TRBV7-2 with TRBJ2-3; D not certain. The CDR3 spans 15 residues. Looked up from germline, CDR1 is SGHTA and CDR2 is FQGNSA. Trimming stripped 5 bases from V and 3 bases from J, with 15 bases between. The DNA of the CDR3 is TGTGCCAGCAGCACCCTAGGTCCCTGGACAGATACGCAGTATTTT. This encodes CASSTLGPWTDTQYF. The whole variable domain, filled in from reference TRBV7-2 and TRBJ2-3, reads GAGVSQSPSNKVTEKGKDVELRCDPISGHTALYWYRQSLGQGLEFLIYFQGNSAPDKSGLPSDRFSAERTGGSVSTLTIQRTQQEDSAVYLCASSTLGPWTDTQYFGPGTRLTVL.

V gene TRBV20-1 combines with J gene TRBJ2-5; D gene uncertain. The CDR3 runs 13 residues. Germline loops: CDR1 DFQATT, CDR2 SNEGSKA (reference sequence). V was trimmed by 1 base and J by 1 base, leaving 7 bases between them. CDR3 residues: CSARADFQETQYF. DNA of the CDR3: TGCAGTGCTAGAGCAGACTTCCAAGAGACCCAGTACTTC.

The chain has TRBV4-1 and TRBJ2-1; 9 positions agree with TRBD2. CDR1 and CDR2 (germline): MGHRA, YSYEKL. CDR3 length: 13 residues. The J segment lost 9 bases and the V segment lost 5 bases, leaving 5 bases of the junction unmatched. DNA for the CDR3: TGCGCCAGCAGCGTCGGTAGCGGGGGTGAGCAGTTCTTC. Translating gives CASSVGSGGEQFF.

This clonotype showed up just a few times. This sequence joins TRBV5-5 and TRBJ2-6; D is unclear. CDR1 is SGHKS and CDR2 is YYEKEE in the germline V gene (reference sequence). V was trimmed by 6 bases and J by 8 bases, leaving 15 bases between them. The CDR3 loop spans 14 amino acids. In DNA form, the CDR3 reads TGTGCCAGCACCCTGCCCTCCTCTTCCAACGTCCTGACTTTC. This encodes CASTLPSSSNVLTF.

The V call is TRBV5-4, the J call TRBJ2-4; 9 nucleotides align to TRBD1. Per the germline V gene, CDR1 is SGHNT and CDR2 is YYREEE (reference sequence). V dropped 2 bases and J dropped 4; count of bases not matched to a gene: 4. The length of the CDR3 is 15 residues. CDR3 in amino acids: CASSFSGTGKNIQYF. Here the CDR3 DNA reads TGTGCCAGCAGCTTCTCCGGGACAGGGAAAAACATTCAGTACTTC.

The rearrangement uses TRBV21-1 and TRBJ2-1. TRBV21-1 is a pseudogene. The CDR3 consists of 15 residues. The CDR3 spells CASSKGIRAYNEQFF. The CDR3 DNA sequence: TGTGCCAGCAGCAAGGGAATACGAGCCTACAATGAGCAGTTCTTC.

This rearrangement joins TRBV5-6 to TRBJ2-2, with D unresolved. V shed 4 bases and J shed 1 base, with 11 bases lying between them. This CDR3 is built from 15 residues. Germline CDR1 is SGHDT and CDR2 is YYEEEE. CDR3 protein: CASSPVHENTGELFF. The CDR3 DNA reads TGTGCCAGCAGCCCGGTCCACGAGAACACCGGGGAGCTGTTTTTT.

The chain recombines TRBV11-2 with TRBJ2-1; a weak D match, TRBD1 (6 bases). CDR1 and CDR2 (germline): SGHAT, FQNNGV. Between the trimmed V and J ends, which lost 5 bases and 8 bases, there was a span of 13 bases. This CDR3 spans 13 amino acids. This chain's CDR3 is CASSQGWGYEQFF. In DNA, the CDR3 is TGTGCCAGCAGCCAGGGGTGGGGCTATGAGCAGTTCTTC.

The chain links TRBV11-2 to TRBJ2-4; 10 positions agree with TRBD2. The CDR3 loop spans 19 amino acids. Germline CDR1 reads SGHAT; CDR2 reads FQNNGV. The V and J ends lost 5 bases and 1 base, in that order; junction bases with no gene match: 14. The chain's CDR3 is CASSPKYASGSGAKNIQYF. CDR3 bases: TGTGCCAGCAGCCCGAAGTATGCTAGCGGGAGCGGGGCCAAAAACATTCAGTACTTC.

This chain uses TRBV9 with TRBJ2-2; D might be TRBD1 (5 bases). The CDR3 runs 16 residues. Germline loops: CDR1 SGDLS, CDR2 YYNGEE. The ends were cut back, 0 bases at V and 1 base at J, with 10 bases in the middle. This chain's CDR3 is CASSVAPDRNTGELFF. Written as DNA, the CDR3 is TGTGCCAGCAGCGTAGCCCCAGACAGGAACACCGGGGAGCTGTTTTTT.

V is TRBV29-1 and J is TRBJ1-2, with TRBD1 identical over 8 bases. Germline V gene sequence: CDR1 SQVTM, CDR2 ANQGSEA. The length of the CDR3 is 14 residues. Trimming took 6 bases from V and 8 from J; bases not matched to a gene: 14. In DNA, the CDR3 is TGCAGCGTGCCTGGGACAGGACCCACGGTGGGCTACACCTTC. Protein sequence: CSVPGTGPTVGYTF.

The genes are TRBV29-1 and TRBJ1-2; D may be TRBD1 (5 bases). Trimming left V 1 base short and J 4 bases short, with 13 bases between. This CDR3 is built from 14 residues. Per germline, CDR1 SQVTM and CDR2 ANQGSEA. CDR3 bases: TGCAGCGTTGAAGGTGACAGTGTGGGCTATGGCTACACCTTC. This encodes CSVEGDSVGYGYTF.

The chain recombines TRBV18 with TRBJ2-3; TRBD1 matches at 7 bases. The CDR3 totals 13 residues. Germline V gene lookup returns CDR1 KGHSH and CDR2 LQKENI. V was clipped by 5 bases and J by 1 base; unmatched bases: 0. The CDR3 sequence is CASSGQGTDTQYF. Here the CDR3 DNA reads TGTGCCAGCTCAGGACAGGGCACAGATACGCAGTATTTT.

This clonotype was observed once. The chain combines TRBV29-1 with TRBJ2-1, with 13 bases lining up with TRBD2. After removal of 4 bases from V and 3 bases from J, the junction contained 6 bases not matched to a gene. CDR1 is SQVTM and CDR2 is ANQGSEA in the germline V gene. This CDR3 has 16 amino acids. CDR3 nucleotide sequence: TGCAGCGTTGCGGGGGGACTAGCGGGAATCTACAATGAGCAGTTCTTC. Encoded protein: CSVAGGLAGIYNEQFF.